The 21 T cell receptor beta chains below were found in one sample sequenced in a study of a mutant IDH1 vaccine in newly diagnosed glioma. The data were produced by immunoSEQ multiplex PCR, yet TCRdb's version contains in-frame clones alone and is incomplete. Counted here are nearly 70,000 clones, 70% to 80% occurring once; the ten biggest clones make up 8.2%. The time point: baseline, week 1 (first vaccination visit). Treatment noted: pre-vaccination baseline after standard-of-care therapy. Sequenced here: PBMCs, sampled from a glioma patient treated with radiotherapy, temozolomide or both. The receptor source for this set is a man in his fifties or sixties with glioma.

The gene calls are TRBV6-6 and TRBJ2-1; either TRBD1 or TRBD2 may supply D (6 bases each). The CDR3 has 16 amino acids. Germline V gene sequence: CDR1 MNHNY, CDR2 SVGAGI (reference sequence). The V end lost 1 base, the J end lost 5 bases, and 15 bases lay between the germline ends. The CDR3 region has the DNA TGTGCCAGCAGTTACTGGGGACGGGGGCGAAACAATGAGCAGTTCTTC. Its protein product is CASSYWGRGRNNEQFF.

This rearrangement joins TRBV7-9 to TRBJ1-3; D not resolved. Trimming pared 1 base from V and 2 bases from J, leaving 6 bases between. The CDR3 runs to 14 residues. CDR1 is SEHNR, CDR2 FQNEAQ, per germline (reference sequence). The CDR3 spells CASSLGEAGNTIYF. In nucleotides, the CDR3 is TGTGCCAGCAGCTTAGGTGAAGCTGGAAACACCATATATTTT.

The rearrangement links TRBV6-1 to TRBJ1-4; D is undetermined. This CDR3 region has 15 residues. Trimming cost V 0 bases and J 3 bases, with 8 bases left between them. Germline values: CDR1 MNHNS, CDR2 SASEGT. The CDR3 sequence: CASSEARDPNEKLFF. The CDR3 nucleotides read TGTGCCAGCAGTGAAGCTAGAGATCCTAATGAAAAACTGTTTTTT.

The chain recombines TRBV7-2 with TRBJ1-3; D gene ambiguous. CDR1 is SGHTA and CDR2 is FQGNSA in the germline V gene. V gave up 2 bases and J gave up 0 bases, with 2 bases separating them. The length of the CDR3 is 13 residues. This CDR3 reads CASSLLSGNTIYF. In DNA, the CDR3 is TGTGCCAGCAGCTTACTCTCTGGAAACACCATATATTTT.

The chain couples TRBV2 to TRBJ1-5; 9 nucleotides align to TRBD1. The germline CDR1 and CDR2 sequences are SNHLY and FYNNEI. The CDR3 loop spans 14 amino acids. Unmatched junction bases numbered 5, after V lost 6 bases and J lost 5 bases. The CDR3 DNA follows: TGTGCCAGCAGGGACAGGGGAGGGGATCAGCCCCAGCATTTT. It yields the protein CASRDRGGDQPQHF.

This chain links TRBV5-4 with TRBJ1-2, with D maybe TRBD1 (6 bases). CDR1 and CDR2 from the germline V gene are SGHNT and YYREEE (reference sequence). The CDR3 extends over 17 amino acids. V was pared by 4 bases and J by 0 bases, with 19 bases between. CDR3 region: CASSHIRQTGTNYGYTF. CDR3 nucleotides: TGTGCCAGCAGCCACATCCGTCAGACAGGTACTAACTATGGCTACACCTTC.

V gene TRBV5-8 combines with J gene TRBJ1-2; the match to TRBD1 covers 9 bases. V was pared by 8 bases and J by 8 bases, with 16 bases of the junction left unmatched. This CDR3 contains 15 residues. CDR1 is SGHTS, CDR2 YDEGEE, per germline. The CDR3 nucleotides read TGTGCCAGTCTCCGGGACAGGGACCGATTTCGGGGCTACACCTTC. It specifies CASLRDRDRFRGYTF. Variable domain in full (rest from reference TRBV5-8 and TRBJ1-2): EAGVTQSPTHLIKTRGQQATLRCSPISGHTSVYWYQQALGLGLQFLLWYDEGEERNRGNFPPRFSGRQFPNYSSELNVNALELEDSALYLCASLRDRDRFRGYTFGSGTRLTVV.

This sequence joins TRBV19 and TRBJ1-2; TRBD1 might be the D (6 bases). Per germline, CDR1 LNHDA and CDR2 SQIVND (reference sequence). The CDR3 length is 14 residues. Trimming took off 6 bases at V and 0 bases at J, with 11 bases between the two ends. The DNA of the CDR3 is TGTGCCAGTAGAATGGACAGTGCTAACTATGGCTACACCTTC. Amino acids: CASRMDSANYGYTF.

The chain recombines TRBV19 with TRBJ1-4, with D possibly matching TRBD1 (6 bases). CDR3 length: 14 residues. CDR1 and CDR2 from the germline V gene are LNHDA and SQIVND (reference sequence). The ends were cut back, 7 bases at V and 6 bases at J, with 15 bases in the middle. The CDR3 DNA is TGTGCCAGTAAGCCCGGGACACATGATGAAAAACTGTTTTTT. The encoded protein is CASKPGTHDEKLFF.

J is TRBJ1-4 and V is TRBV5-4; perhaps TRBD1 as D (5 bases). With 4 bases removed from V and 1 base from J, the gap between germline ends came to 11 bases. This CDR3 spans 15 amino acids. Germline loops: CDR1 SGHNT, CDR2 YYREEE (reference sequence). The CDR3 DNA is TGTGCCAGCAGCCCGGGGGGGGGAACTAATGAAAAACTGTTTTTT. This sequence encodes CASSPGGGTNEKLFF.

The chain is built from TRBV29-1 and TRBJ1-2, with 12 bases aligning to TRBD1. V trimming: 6 bases; J trimming: 8 bases; junction bases outside the gene matches: 13. From germline, CDR1 is SQVTM and CDR2 ANQGSEA. This CDR3 is 15 amino acids long. CDR3 sequence (DNA): TGCAGCGTCGACAATCCCGGGACAGGGGGCGGCGGCTACACCTTC. Translated, it gives CSVDNPGTGGGGYTF.

The chain employs TRBV18 and TRBJ2-7, with 8 bases identical to TRBD1. Germline V CDR1 and CDR2: KGHSH, LQKENI. V trimming: 4 bases; J trimming: 2 bases; junction bases outside the gene matches: 7. The CDR3 extends over 15 amino acids. CDR3 nucleotide sequence: TGTGCCAGCTCACACTCTGGACAGGGCACCTACGAGCAGTACTTC. It specifies CASSHSGQGTYEQYF.

V gene TRBV9 combines with J gene TRBJ2-1; D is perhaps TRBD1 (5 bases). Germline V gives CDR1 SGDLS, CDR2 YYNGEE. CDR3 length equals 15 residues. Trimming removed 0 bases at V and 3 bases at J, with 10 bases between. CDR3 sequence reads: CASSVGGRGYNEQFF. The CDR3 DNA reads TGTGCCAGCAGCGTAGGTGGAAGGGGCTACAATGAGCAGTTCTTC. The full variable domain, its missing parts supplied by reference TRBV9 and TRBJ2-1, is DSGVTQTPKHLITATGQRVTLRCSPRSGDLSVYWYQQSLDQGLQFLIQYYNGEERAKGNILERFSAQQFPDLHSELNLSSLELGDSALYFCASSVGGRGYNEQFFGPGTRLTVL.

The J gene is TRBJ2-7, the V gene TRBV7-9; TRBD1 is a possible D gene (6 bases). CDR1 is SEHNR, CDR2 FQNEAQ, per germline (reference sequence). V lost 6 bases to trimming and J lost 3 bases, with 9 bases between them. CDR3 length: 12 amino acids. The CDR3 protein is CASSRQDYEQYF. The CDR3 DNA reads as TGTGCCAGCAGTAGACAGGACTACGAGCAGTACTTC.

This chain joins TRBV7-2 and TRBJ2-1; 7 positions agree with TRBD1. CDR1 and CDR2 from the germline V gene are SGHTA and FQGNSA. J gave up 8 bases and V 5 bases, and 12 bases lay outside the gene matches. The CDR3 totals 15 residues. The CDR3 coding sequence is TGTGCCAGCAGCCGGCCAGGACAGGTTATCTATGAGCAGTTCTTC. Translating it yields CASSRPGQVIYEQFF.

This sequence joins TRBV10-2 and TRBJ2-1; weak D call: TRBD2 (5 bases). The CDR3 runs to 14 residues. Trimming shortened V by 5 bases and J by 10 bases, and 18 bases separated the two germline ends. Germline V CDR1 and CDR2: WSHSY, SAAADI. The CDR3 protein is CASSSSSRTGEQFF. The CDR3 DNA sequence: TGCGCCAGCAGTTCCTCTAGCCGGACTGGGGAGCAGTTCTTC.

V is TRBV5-6 and J is TRBJ2-7; 10 bases map to TRBD2. The CDR3 contains 15 residues. Germline CDR1 SGHDT, CDR2 YYEEEE. J lost 4 bases, V lost 4 bases, and 8 bases had no gene match. The CDR3 loop reads CASSPPPGLAYEQYF. In DNA, the CDR3 is TGTGCCAGCAGCCCCCCCCCGGGACTAGCGTACGAGCAGTACTTC.

The chain joins TRBV5-5 to TRBJ2-2; D is unclear. In germline, CDR1 is SGHKS, CDR2 YYEKEE (reference sequence). This CDR3 contains 15 residues. With 4 bases removed from V and 4 bases from J, the gap between germline ends came to 14 bases. The CDR3 reads CASSMAGPGTGELFF. As DNA, the CDR3 is TGTGCCAGCAGCATGGCCGGCCCCGGCACCGGGGAGCTGTTTTTT.

The V and J genes are TRBV5-4 and TRBJ2-5, with 11 bases matching TRBD2. This CDR3 spans 16 amino acids. The V and J ends lost 4 bases and 10 bases, in that order; junction bases with no gene match: 15. Germline V gives CDR1 SGHNT, CDR2 YYREEE (reference sequence). This CDR3 is CASSPGGSGGAGIQYF. The CDR3 coding sequence is TGTGCCAGCAGCCCGGGGGGTAGCGGGGGGGCCGGTATCCAGTACTTC.

The chain employs TRBV30 and TRBJ1-1; tentative D call: TRBD1 (5 bases). Germline V gene data show CDR1 as GTSNPN and CDR2 as SVGIG (reference sequence). CDR3 length: 14 amino acids. The V and J ends lost 3 bases and 8 bases respectively, with 19 bases between them. The CDR3 is CAWRGEGGAHEAFF. For the CDR3, the DNA is TGTGCCTGGAGGGGGGAGGGAGGGGCGCACGAAGCTTTCTTT.

The rearrangement joins TRBV5-1 to TRBJ2-1; 7 positions agree with TRBD2. Trimming cost V 1 base and J 6 bases; bases outside gene matches: 7. Germline V gives CDR1 SGHRS, CDR2 YFSETQ. The CDR3 totals 15 residues. The CDR3 coding sequence is TGCGCCAGCAGCTTGAGCGCTAGCGGATTCAATGAGCAGTTCTTC. Its translation is CASSLSASGFNEQFF.